Listed here are 30 T cell receptor beta chains from one sample, sequenced in a study of glioma-infiltrating T cells (dated by TCRdb to 2016 to 2018). TCRdb shows the sequencer as Illumina MiSeq. The iRepertoire nested amplicon-rescue multiplex PCR (arm-PCR) platform was used to amplify TCR alpha and beta CDR3 regions from RNA. Using fastp trimming at Q25 and MiXCR clonotype assembly, TCRdb reanalyzed the public sequencing data and kept in-frame beta chains. All rows with the same CDR3 protein become a single entry with the most common DNA and genes. The sample records 300,000 to 400,000 distinct CDR3 sequences, around 38% of which are singletons. The ten largest clones take up around 12% of the sample. The sample consisted of glioma tissue, nonneoplastic brain tissue, or PBMCs (not recorded which). The origin of the receptors is a human donor with low-grade glioma or glioblastoma, undergoing nonglioma brain surgery, or in good health (not recorded which).

This clonotype was recorded at least ten times. The V call is TRBV27, the J call TRBJ1-1; D ambiguous. Trimming took off 3 bases at V and 4 bases at J, with 9 bases between the two ends. CDR1 and CDR2 from the germline V gene are MNHEY and SMNVEV (reference sequence). The CDR3 contains 13 residues. The CDR3 bases are TGTGCCAGCAGTTTGGGAGAGGGCACTGAAGCTTTCTTT. Its translation: CASSLGEGTEAFF.

This clonotype was seen at least ten times. The chain uses TRBV28 and TRBJ2-2; D assignment may be TRBD1 or TRBD2 (5 bases each). The V end was cut by 7 bases, the J end by 6 bases, with 15 bases between. From germline, CDR1 is MDHEN and CDR2 SYDVKM. The CDR3 loop spans 14 amino acids. The CDR3 is CASKQEERAGELFF. The DNA for the CDR3 is TGTGCCAGCAAACAGGAGGAAAGGGCCGGGGAGCTGTTTTTT.

A few counts support this clonotype. V is TRBV28 and J is TRBJ2-7; D may correspond to TRBD1 or TRBD2 (6 bases each). CDR1 and CDR2 (germline): MDHEN, SYDVKM. The length of the CDR3 is 19 residues. V gave up 4 bases and J gave up 0 bases, with 25 bases separating them. The CDR3 DNA reads as TGTGCCAGCAGTTACACAATTTACAGGGAGGAGGGAAGCTCCTACGAGCAGTACTTC. Translating gives CASSYTIYREEGSSYEQYF.

The chain links TRBV11-3 to TRBJ1-1; tentative D call: TRBD1 (6 bases). This CDR3 spans 13 amino acids. CDR1 SGHNT and CDR2 YENEEA come from the germline V gene. Between the trimmed V and J ends, which lost 4 bases and 5 bases, there was a span of 11 bases. CDR3: CASSSRRGTEAFF. The CDR3 coding sequence is TGTGCCAGCAGCTCAAGAAGGGGGACTGAAGCTTTCTTT.

This clonotype was recorded many times. V is TRBV27 and J is TRBJ2-3; 10 nucleotides agree with TRBD2. V lost 3 bases, J lost 3 bases, and 0 bases stayed unmatched. Germline assignment: CDR1 MNHEY and CDR2 SMNVEV (reference sequence). CDR3 length: 14 residues. The CDR3 here is CASSLGLATDTQYF. Written as DNA, the CDR3 is TGTGCCAGCAGTTTGGGACTAGCGACAGATACGCAGTATTTT.

The sample holds many counts of this clonotype. This CDR3 reads CSARVVGDSPLHF. In DNA, the CDR3 is TGCAGTGCTAGGGTGGTAGGAGATTCACCCCTCCACTTT. The rearrangement joins TRBV20-1 to TRBJ1-6; D gene ambiguous. This CDR3 spans 13 amino acids. V was cut by 3 bases and J by 8 bases, with 11 bases left in between. Germline V lookup: CDR1 DFQATT, CDR2 SNEGSKA (reference sequence).

A note on this clonotype: A much larger clonotype is one base distant, so this may be a read error. V is TRBV20-1 and J is TRBJ1-5, with 8 bases that match TRBD1. Losses at the gene ends were 6 bases for V and 11 bases for J; bases not matched to a gene: 9. This CDR3 has 12 amino acids. Germline loops: CDR1 DFQATT, CDR2 SNEGSKA (reference sequence). CDR3 nucleotide sequence: TGCAGTGCCCGGACAGGGACTCTGGCCCAGCATTTT. It is translated as CSARTGTLAQHF.

The V gene is TRBV6-1, the J gene TRBJ2-7; TRBD1 matches at 9 bases. Germline V gene lookup returns CDR1 MNHNS and CDR2 SASEGT. This CDR3 is 16 amino acids long. V lost 1 base, J lost 1 base, and 5 bases stayed unmatched. This CDR3 reads CASSEVDRGPSYEQYF. DNA for the CDR3: TGTGCCAGCAGTGAAGTGGACAGGGGTCCATCCTACGAGCAGTACTTC.

In this sample, this clonotype turned up many times. This sequence joins TRBV27 and TRBJ1-3; 7 nucleotides line up with TRBD1. Germline V gene data show CDR1 as MNHEY and CDR2 as SMNVEV (reference sequence). V was pared by 3 bases and J by 4 bases, with 3 bases of the junction left unmatched. The length of the CDR3 is 14 residues. CDR3 sequence: CASSLTGQGNTIYF. The CDR3 nucleotides are TGTGCCAGCAGTTTGACAGGGCAAGGAAACACCATATATTTT.

This clonotype was observed many times. This rearrangement joins TRBV28 to TRBJ2-3, with 8 bases that match TRBD2. Per the germline V gene, CDR1 is MDHEN and CDR2 is SYDVKM. The CDR3 has 18 amino acids. The V and J ends lost 5 bases and 4 bases, in that order; junction bases with no gene match: 17. The CDR3 bases are TGTGCCAGCAGTCTACCGTATAGTCGGGAGGGCCCCGCAGATACGCAGTATTTT. It codes for CASSLPYSREGPADTQYF.

As regards this clonotype: Since a much larger clone is just one base distant, this may be a read error. The chain links TRBV6-1 to TRBJ1-1; D is unresolved. CDR1 MNHNS and CDR2 SASEGT come from the germline V gene. This CDR3 spans 12 amino acids. Here the CDR3 DNA reads TGTGCCAGCAGGGAGTTGAACTCTGAAGCTTTCTTT. This encodes CASRELNSEAFF.

The CDR3 DNA is TGTGCCAGCAGCACCCCCGGGGGGAACACTGAAGCTTTCTTT. Translation: CASSTPGGNTEAFF. The chain couples TRBV7-6 to TRBJ1-1; tentatively, D is TRBD1 (5 bases). Germline V gene data show CDR1 as SGHVS and CDR2 as FNYEAQ. This CDR3 is built from 14 residues. V gave up 5 bases and J gave up 1 base, with 11 bases separating them. The entire variable domain, with the rest obtained from reference TRBV7-6 and TRBJ1-1, is as follows: GAGVSQSPRYKVTKRGQDVALRCDPISGHVSLYWYRQALGQGPEFLTYFNYEAQQDKSGLPNDRFSAERPEGSISTLTIQRTEQRDSAMYRCASSTPGGNTEAFFGQGTRLTVV.

About this clonotype itself: Germline is not matched at one junction end, which may reflect a read error. The V and J genes are TRBV7-9 and TRBJ2-7; D possibly corresponds to TRBD2 (5 bases). Looked up from germline, CDR1 is SEHNR and CDR2 is FQNEAQ (reference sequence). This CDR3 region has 14 residues. As DNA, the CDR3 is TGTGCCACCACCGAGAGGGCCATCCCCTACAAGCAGTACTTC. Its translation is CATTERAIPYKQYF. Variable domain in full (rest from reference TRBV7-9 and TRBJ2-7): DTGVSQNPRHKITKRGQNVTFRCDPISEHNRLYWYRQTLGQGPEFLTYFQNEAQLEKSRLLSDRFSAERPKGSFSTLEIQRTEQGDSAMYLCATTERAIPYKQYFGPGTRLTVT.

This clonotype was detected only once. A read error is possible here, since a much larger clone lies one base away. The rearrangement uses TRBV15 and TRBJ2-1, with D unclear. V was trimmed by 1 base and J by 2 bases, leaving 12 bases between them. CDR1 and CDR2 (germline): LNHNV, YYDKDF (reference sequence). CDR3 size: 16 residues. The CDR3 is CATSRVQDGAYNEQFF. In nucleotides, the CDR3 is TGTGCCACCAGCAGAGTTCAGGATGGAGCCTACAATGAGCAGTTCTTC.

The rearrangement joins TRBV6-1 to TRBJ2-1, with 9 positions matching TRBD1. CDR1 MNHNS and CDR2 SASEGT come from the germline V gene. The CDR3 runs 15 residues. V lost 6 bases to trimming and J lost 7 bases; unmatched junction nucleotides: 10. CDR3: CASSPGQGSRNEQFF. CDR3 nucleotides: TGTGCCAGCAGCCCGGGACAGGGTAGTAGGAATGAGCAGTTCTTC.

Regarding this clonotype: A much more abundant neighbour one base away suggests this may be a read error. This CDR3 reads CSAGRDRVSYEQYF. In DNA form, the CDR3 reads TGCAGTGCTGGCCGGGACAGAGTTTCCTACGAGCAGTACTTC. V is TRBV20-1 and J is TRBJ2-7, with 7 bases aligning to TRBD1. V lost 5 bases to trimming and J lost 1 base; unmatched junction nucleotides: 8. Germline CDR1 and CDR2: DFQATT and SNEGSKA (reference sequence). The CDR3 is 14 amino acids.

The chain couples TRBV7-9 to TRBJ2-3; perhaps TRBD1 as D (5 bases). Trimming took 3 bases from V and 4 from J, leaving 14 bases between them. Germline values: CDR1 SEHNR, CDR2 FQNEAQ (reference sequence). The CDR3 runs to 15 residues. The CDR3 reads CASSFGRGFADTQYF. DNA of the CDR3: TGTGCCAGCAGCTTCGGAAGGGGATTCGCAGATACGCAGTATTTT.

This clonotype was seen more than once but under ten times. V is TRBV5-4 and J is TRBJ1-6, with D unresolved. There are 13 residues in the CDR3. Germline CDR1 and CDR2: SGHNT and YYREEE (reference sequence). The ends were cut back, 2 bases at V and 8 bases at J, with 8 bases in the middle. The DNA for the CDR3 is TGTGCCAGCAGCTTCGACTTTGATTCACCCCTCCACTTT. Its translation is CASSFDFDSPLHF.

The V call is TRBV28, the J call TRBJ1-2; TRBD1 matches at 7 bases. The V gene end was trimmed by 5 bases and the J gene end by 7 bases; junction bases not matched to a gene: 10. This CDR3 has 14 residues. CDR1 and CDR2 from the germline V gene are MDHEN and SYDVKM. The CDR3 is CASSPGDREIGYTF. The CDR3 nucleotides read TGTGCCAGCAGTCCGGGAGACAGGGAAATTGGCTACACCTTC.

This clonotype has just one count. This sequence may be a read error, since a much larger clone differs from it by one base. The J gene is TRBJ2-2, the V gene TRBV6-2 or TRBV6-3; 10 bases align to TRBD2. The germline gives CDR1 MNHEY, CDR2 SVGEGT. The ends lost 7 bases at V and 6 bases at J; junction bases unmatched: 11. The CDR3 spans 16 residues. The CDR3 spells CASTTLSGRLAGELFF. CDR3 coding DNA: TGTGCCAGCACCACTCTTAGCGGGAGGTTGGCCGGGGAGCTGTTTTTT.

About this clonotype: Because it lacks the conserved phenylalanine or tryptophan at the end, this CDR3 is likely a read error. The chain combines TRBV6-1 with TRBJ1-2; D ambiguous. The CDR3 is 14 amino acids. Trimming left V 10 bases short and J 0 bases short, with 15 bases between. Germline-derived CDR1 and CDR2 are MNHNS and SASEGT. The DNA of the CDR3 is TGTGCCATCAGCCCCGGATTTGCTAACTATGGCTACACCTTG. Protein sequence: CAISPGFANYGYTL.

The chain joins TRBV12-3 or TRBV12-4 to TRBJ2-1; D is undetermined. The CDR3 is made up of 16 amino acids. V lost 7 bases, J lost 4 bases, and 20 bases lay in between. CDR3: CASTPTARAMYNEQFF. As DNA, the CDR3 is TGTGCCAGCACTCCCACGGCTAGGGCCATGTACAATGAGCAGTTCTTC.

V gene TRBV28 combines with J gene TRBJ2-1; 7 bases align to TRBD2. CDR1 is MDHEN and CDR2 is SYDVKM in the germline V gene. This CDR3 is built from 15 residues. The V gene end was trimmed by 7 bases and the J gene end by 2 bases; junction bases not matched to a gene: 8. As DNA, the CDR3 is TGTGCCAGCACTTCCATACTAGCGCCCTACAATGAGCAGTTCTTC. It encodes CASTSILAPYNEQFF.

A note on this clonotype: A much larger clone differs from this one at a single base, so this may be a read error. The rearrangement links TRBV6-2 or TRBV6-3 to TRBJ2-7; tentatively, D is TRBD1 (5 bases). The germline V gene encodes CDR1 MNHEY and CDR2 SVGEGT. This CDR3 contains 14 residues. CDR3 loop: CASSYLPGPYVQYF. The CDR3 DNA sequence: TGTGCCAGCAGTTACCTCCCAGGGCCCTACGTGCAGTACTTC.

On this clonotype: This may be a read error, as it is one base from a much larger clone. The chain employs TRBV27 and TRBJ1-2; tentatively, D is TRBD1 (5 bases). V was cut by 6 bases and J by 8 bases, with 19 bases left in between. In germline, CDR1 is MNHEY, CDR2 SMNVEV (reference sequence). The CDR3 has 14 residues. The DNA for the CDR3 is TGTGCCAGCAGGAGACAGCCGGATTTTAGGGGCTACACCTTC. Its translation: CASRRQPDFRGYTF.

The chain links TRBV7-2 to TRBJ2-7, with no clear D. CDR1 and CDR2 from the germline V gene are SGHTA and FQGNSA. This CDR3 comprises 15 residues. Trimming cost V 5 bases and J 0 bases, with 14 bases left between them. CDR3 in amino acids: CASSPGRTRSYEQYF. The CDR3 DNA reads TGTGCCAGCAGCCCAGGACGTACCCGCTCCTACGAGCAGTACTTC.

The chain carries TRBV6-2 or TRBV6-3 and TRBJ2-3; tentative D call: TRBD2 (5 bases). Trimming cost V 6 bases and J 0 bases, with 16 bases left between them. This CDR3 region has 16 residues. CDR1 is MNHEY, CDR2 SVGEGT, per germline. CDR3 coding DNA: TGTGCCAGCAGCCTCGGGGAGACTACGAGCACAGATACGCAGTATTTT. This translates into CASSLGETTSTDTQYF.

About this clonotype itself: This may come from a read error, since a much larger clone is one base off. The chain has TRBV6-1 and TRBJ2-3; D is unresolved. V was pared by 1 base and J by 0 bases, with 8 bases between. This CDR3 spans 15 amino acids. From germline, CDR1 is MNHNS and CDR2 SASEGT. For the CDR3, the DNA is TGTGCCAGCAGTGAAGTGATGGAAAGCACAGATACGCAGTATTTT. Its protein product is CASSEVMESTDTQYF.

This clonotype has a single count. J is TRBJ2-1 and V is TRBV29-1, with no clear D. This CDR3 spans 10 amino acids. Deletions cut 0 bases from V and 12 bases from J, with 6 bases between. The V gene's germline CDR1 is SQVTM and CDR2 ANQGSEA. The CDR3 spells CSVEEVSQFF. CDR3 in DNA: TGCAGCGTTGAAGAGGTTTCGCAGTTCTTC.

On this clonotype: A much larger clone differs from this one at a single base, so this may be a read error. The rearrangement uses TRBV27 and TRBJ1-6; 7 bases align to TRBD1. Germline loops: CDR1 MNHEY, CDR2 SMNVEV (reference sequence). The CDR3 is 17 residues long. The CDR3 nucleotides are TGTGCCAGCAGTCCACTCCGGGACAGTCATGACCGTTCACTCCTCCACTTT. The encoded protein is CASSPLRDSHDRSLLHF.